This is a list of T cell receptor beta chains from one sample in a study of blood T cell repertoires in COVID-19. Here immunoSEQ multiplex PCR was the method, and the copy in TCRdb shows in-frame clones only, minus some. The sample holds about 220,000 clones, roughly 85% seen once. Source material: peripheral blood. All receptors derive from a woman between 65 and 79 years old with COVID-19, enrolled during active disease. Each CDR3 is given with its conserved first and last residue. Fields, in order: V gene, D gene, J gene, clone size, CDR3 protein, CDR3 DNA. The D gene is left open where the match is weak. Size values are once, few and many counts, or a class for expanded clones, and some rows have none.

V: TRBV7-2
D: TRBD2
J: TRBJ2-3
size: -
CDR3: CASSVSIAGGADTQYF
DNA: TGTGCCAGCAGCGTCAGCATAGCGGGAGGGGCAGATACGCAGTATTTT

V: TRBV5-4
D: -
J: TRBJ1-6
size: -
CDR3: CASSLGTRVNSPLHF
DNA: TGTGCCAGCAGCTTGGGTACCAGGGTTAATTCACCCCTCCACTTT

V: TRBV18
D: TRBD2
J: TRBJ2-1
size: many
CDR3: CASSLAGGPDNEQFF
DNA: TGTGCCAGCTCCCTAGCGGGGGGGCCAGACAATGAGCAGTTCTTC

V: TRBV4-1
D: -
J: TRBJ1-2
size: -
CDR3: CASSQEPGTPLANYGYTF
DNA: TGCGCCAGCAGCCAGGAACCCGGGACACCACTAGCTAACTATGGCTACACCTTC

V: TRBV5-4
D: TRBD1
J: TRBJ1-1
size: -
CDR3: CASRTGTATYTEAFF
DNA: TGTGCCAGCAGAACCGGGACAGCCACCTACACTGAAGCTTTCTTT

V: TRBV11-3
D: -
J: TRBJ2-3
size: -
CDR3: CASSLGGRTDTQYF
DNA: TGTGCCAGCAGCTTGGGGGGGCGCACAGATACGCAGTATTTT

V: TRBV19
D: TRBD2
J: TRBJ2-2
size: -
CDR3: CASSISSGTGELFF
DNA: TGTGCCAGTAGTATCTCTAGCGGTACCGGGGAGCTGTTTTTT

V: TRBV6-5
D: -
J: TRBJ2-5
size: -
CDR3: CASSARTHQETQYF
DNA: TGTGCCAGCAGCGCTAGGACACACCAAGAGACCCAGTACTTC

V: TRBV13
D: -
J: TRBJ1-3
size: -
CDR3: CASSLSSTGNTIYF
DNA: TGTGCCAGCAGCTTATCGAGCACTGGAAACACCATATATTTT

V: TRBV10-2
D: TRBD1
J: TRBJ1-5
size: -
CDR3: CASSHTGTASNQPQHF
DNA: TGCGCCAGTAGTCACACCGGGACAGCTAGCAATCAGCCCCAGCATTTT

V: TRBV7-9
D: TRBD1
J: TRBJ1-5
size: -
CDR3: CASSLVGGGQPQHF
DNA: TGTGCCAGCAGCTTAGTAGGGGGCGGTCAGCCCCAGCATTTT

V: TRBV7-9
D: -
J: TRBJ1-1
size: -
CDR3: CASSPEGGRTEAFF
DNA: TGTGCCAGCAGCCCGGAGGGGGGGCGGACTGAAGCTTTCTTT

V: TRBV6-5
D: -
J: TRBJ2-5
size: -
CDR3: CASSYLGGETQYF
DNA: TGTGCCAGCAGTTACTTGGGGGGAGAGACCCAGTACTTC

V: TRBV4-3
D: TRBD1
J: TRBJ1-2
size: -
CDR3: CASSRGTGQNYGYTF
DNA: TGCGCCAGCAGCCGGGGGACAGGACAGAACTATGGCTACACCTTC

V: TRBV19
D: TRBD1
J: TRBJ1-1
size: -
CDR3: CANLDRGCTEAFF
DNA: TGTGCCAACCTGGACAGGGGATGCACTGAAGCTTTCTTT

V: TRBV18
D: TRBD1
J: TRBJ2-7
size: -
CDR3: CASSLPGTGALEQYF
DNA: TGTGCCAGCTCACTTCCCGGGACAGGGGCCCTCGAGCAGTACTTC

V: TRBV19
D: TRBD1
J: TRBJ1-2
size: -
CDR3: CASSTGTGGGYTF
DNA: TGTGCCAGTAGTACCGGGACAGGGGGGGGCTACACCTTC

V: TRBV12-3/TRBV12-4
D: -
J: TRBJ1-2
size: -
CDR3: CASSLGGDVTF
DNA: TGTGCCAGCAGTTTAGGGGGCGATGTCACCTTC

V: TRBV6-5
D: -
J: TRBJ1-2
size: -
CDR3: CASRQVTEEGYTF
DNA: TGTGCCAGCAGACAAGTGACCGAGGAAGGCTACACCTTC

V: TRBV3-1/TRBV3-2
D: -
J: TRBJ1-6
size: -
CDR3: CASSQAARANSPLHF
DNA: TGTGCCAGCAGCCAAGCAGCCAGGGCAAATTCACCCCTCCACTTT

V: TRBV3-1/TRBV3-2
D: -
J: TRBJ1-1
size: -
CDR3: CASSQGVSGGWSEAFF
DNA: TGTGCCAGCAGCCAAGGGGTGAGCGGGGGCTGGTCTGAAGCTTTCTTT

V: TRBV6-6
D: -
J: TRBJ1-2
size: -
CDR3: CASSYAGVYGYTF
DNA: TGTGCCAGCAGTTACGCGGGGGTCTATGGCTACACCTTC

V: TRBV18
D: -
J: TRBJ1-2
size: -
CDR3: CASSPPPGVFGYTF
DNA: TGTGCCAGCTCACCACCCCCAGGGGTTTTTGGCTACACCTTC

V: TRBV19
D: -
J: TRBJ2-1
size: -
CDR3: CASSRAFDSPGNEQFF
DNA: TGTGCCAGTAGTCGCGCCTTTGACAGCCCAGGGAATGAGCAGTTCTTC

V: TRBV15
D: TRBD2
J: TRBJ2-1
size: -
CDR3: CATSDLTSGVYNEQFF
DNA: TGTGCCACCAGCGACCTGACTAGCGGCGTTTACAATGAGCAGTTCTTC

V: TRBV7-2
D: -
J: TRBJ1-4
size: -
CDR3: CASSLDSREGEKLFF
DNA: TGTGCCAGCAGCTTAGATTCCAGGGAGGGTGAAAAACTGTTTTTT

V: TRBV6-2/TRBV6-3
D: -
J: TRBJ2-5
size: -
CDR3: CASSYPEIQETQYF
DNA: TGTGCCAGCAGTTACCCGGAGATCCAGGAGACCCAGTACTTC

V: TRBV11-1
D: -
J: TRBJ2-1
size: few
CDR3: CASSVALSSYNEQFF
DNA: TGTGCCAGCAGCGTTGCTCTGAGCTCCTACAATGAGCAGTTCTTC

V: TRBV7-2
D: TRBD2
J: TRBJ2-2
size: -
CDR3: CASSSTSGRATGELFF
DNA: TGTGCCAGCAGTTCCACTAGCGGGAGGGCGACCGGGGAGCTGTTTTTT

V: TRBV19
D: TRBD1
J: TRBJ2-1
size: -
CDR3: CASSRAGQGIDEQFF
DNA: TGTGCCAGTAGTAGGGCGGGACAGGGGATAGATGAGCAGTTCTTC

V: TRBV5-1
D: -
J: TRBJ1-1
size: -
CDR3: CASSLAAGANTEAFF
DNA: TGCGCCAGCAGCTTGGCGGCAGGGGCGAACACTGAAGCTTTCTTT

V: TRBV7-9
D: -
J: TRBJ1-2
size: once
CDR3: CASSLVRAEIYGYTF
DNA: TGTGCCAGCAGCTTAGTCAGGGCAGAGATCTATGGCTACACCTTC

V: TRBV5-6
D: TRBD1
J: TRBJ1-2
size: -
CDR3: CASRRDRIPSPGYTF
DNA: TGTGCCAGCAGAAGGGACAGGATACCCTCACCTGGCTACACCTTC

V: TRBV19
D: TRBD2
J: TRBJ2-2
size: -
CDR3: CASSHQGVSAGGTGELFF
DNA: TGTGCCAGTAGCCATCAAGGGGTTTCGGCGGGGGGCACCGGGGAGCTGTTTTTT

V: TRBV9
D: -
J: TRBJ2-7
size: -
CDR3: CASSVGIPRGQPYEQYF
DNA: TGTGCCAGCAGCGTAGGTATCCCCCGGGGACAACCCTACGAGCAGTACTTC

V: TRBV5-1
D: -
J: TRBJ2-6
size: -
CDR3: CASSFGAGANVLTF
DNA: TGCGCCAGCAGCTTCGGGGCTGGGGCCAACGTCCTGACTTTC